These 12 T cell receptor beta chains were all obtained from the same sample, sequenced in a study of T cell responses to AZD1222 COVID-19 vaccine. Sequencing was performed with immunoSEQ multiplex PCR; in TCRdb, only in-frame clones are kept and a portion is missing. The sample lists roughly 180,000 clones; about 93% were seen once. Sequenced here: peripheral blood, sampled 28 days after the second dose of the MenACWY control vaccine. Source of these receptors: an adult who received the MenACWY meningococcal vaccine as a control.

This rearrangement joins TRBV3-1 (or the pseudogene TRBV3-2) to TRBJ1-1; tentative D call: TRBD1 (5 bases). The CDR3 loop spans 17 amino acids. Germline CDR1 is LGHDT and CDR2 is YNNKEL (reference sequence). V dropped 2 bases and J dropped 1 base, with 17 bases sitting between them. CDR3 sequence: CASSQNRQGRENTEAFF. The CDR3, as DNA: TGTGCCAGCAGCCAAAATCGGCAGGGACGTGAGAACACTGAAGCTTTCTTT.

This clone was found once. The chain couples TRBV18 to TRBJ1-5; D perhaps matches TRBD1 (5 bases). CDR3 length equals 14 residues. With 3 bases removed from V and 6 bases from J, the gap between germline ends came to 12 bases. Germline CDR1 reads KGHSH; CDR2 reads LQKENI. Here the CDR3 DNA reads TGTGCCAGCTCACCGGGGCGAGAAGGTCAGCCCCAGCATTTT. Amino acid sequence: CASSPGREGQPQHF.

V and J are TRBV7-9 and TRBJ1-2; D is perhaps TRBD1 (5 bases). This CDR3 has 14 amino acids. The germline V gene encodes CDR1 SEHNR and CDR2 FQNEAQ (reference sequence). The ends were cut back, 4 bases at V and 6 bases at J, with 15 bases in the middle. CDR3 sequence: CASSSRVWGNGYTF. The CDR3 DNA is TGTGCCAGCAGCTCCAGGGTTTGGGGCAATGGCTACACCTTC.

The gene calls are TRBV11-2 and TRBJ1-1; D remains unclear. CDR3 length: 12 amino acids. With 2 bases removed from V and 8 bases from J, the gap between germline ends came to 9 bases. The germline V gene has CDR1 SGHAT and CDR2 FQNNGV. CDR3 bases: TGTGCCAGCAGCTTAATTGGGATCGAAGCTTTCTTT. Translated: CASSLIGIEAFF.

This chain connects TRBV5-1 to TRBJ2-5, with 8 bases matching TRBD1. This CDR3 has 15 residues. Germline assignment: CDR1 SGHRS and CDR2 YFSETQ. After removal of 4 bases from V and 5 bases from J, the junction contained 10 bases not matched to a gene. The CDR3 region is CASSTRQGTWETQYF. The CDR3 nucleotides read TGCGCCAGCAGCACTAGACAGGGGACGTGGGAGACCCAGTACTTC.

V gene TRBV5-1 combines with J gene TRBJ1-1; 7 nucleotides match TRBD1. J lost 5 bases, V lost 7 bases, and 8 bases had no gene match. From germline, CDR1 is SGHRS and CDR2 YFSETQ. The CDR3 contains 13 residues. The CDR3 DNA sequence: TGCGCCAGCGGATCACAGGGGTATACTGAAGCTTTCTTT. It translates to CASGSQGYTEAFF.

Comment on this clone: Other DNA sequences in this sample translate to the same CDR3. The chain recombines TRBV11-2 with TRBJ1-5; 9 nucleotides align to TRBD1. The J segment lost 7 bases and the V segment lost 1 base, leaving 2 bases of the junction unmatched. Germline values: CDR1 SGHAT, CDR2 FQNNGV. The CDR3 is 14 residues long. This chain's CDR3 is CASSLGTGDQPQHF. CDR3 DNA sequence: TGTGCCAGCAGCTTAGGGACAGGGGACCAGCCCCAGCATTTT. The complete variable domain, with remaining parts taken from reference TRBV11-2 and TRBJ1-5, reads EAGVAQSPRYKIIEKRQSVAFWCNPISGHATLYWYQQILGQGPKLLIQFQNNGVVDDSQLPKDRFSAERLKGVDSTLKIQPAKLEDSAVYLCASSLGTGDQPQHFGDGTRLSIL.

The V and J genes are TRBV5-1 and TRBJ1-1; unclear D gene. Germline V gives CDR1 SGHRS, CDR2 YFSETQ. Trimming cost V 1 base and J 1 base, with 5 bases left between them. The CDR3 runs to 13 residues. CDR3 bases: TGCGCCAGCAGCTTGTTTGAGAACACTGAAGCTTTCTTT. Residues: CASSLFENTEAFF.

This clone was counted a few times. CDR3 region: CASSLALIEAFF. The CDR3 DNA reads TGTGCCAGCAGTTTAGCGCTAATTGAAGCTTTCTTT. This sequence joins TRBV12-3 or TRBV12-4 and TRBJ1-1; D unclear. The germline V and J ends were trimmed by 0 bases and 7 bases, with 6 bases remaining between them. The CDR3 has 12 residues.

CDR3 loop: CASSESTAGTEAFF. In DNA, the CDR3 is TGCGCCAGCAGTGAGTCGACGGCAGGGACTGAAGCTTTCTTT. The gene calls are TRBV10-1 and TRBJ1-1; D is possibly TRBD1 (5 bases). The germline V gene encodes CDR1 WNHNN and CDR2 SYGVQD (reference sequence). V lost 0 bases and J lost 5, with 10 bases in between. CDR3 length: 14 residues.

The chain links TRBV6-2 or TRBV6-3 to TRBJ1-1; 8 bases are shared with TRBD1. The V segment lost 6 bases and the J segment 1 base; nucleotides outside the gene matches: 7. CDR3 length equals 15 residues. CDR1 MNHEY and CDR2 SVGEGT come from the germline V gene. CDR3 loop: CASSPDRGSNTEAFF. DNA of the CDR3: TGTGCCAGCAGCCCTGACAGGGGATCGAACACTGAAGCTTTCTTT.

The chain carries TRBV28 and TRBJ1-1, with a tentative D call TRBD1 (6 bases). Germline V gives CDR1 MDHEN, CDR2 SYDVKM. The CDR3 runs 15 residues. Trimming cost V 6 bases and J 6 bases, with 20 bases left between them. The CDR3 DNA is TGTGCCAGCAGACCCTCGGCAGGGGTTGTAGCTGAAGCTTTCTTT. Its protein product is CASRPSAGVVAEAFF.